What follows are 29 T cell receptor beta chains derived from one specimen sequenced in a study of monozygotic twins with inflammatory bowel disease. From its re-call of the 5' RACE reads, TCRdb lists each CDR3 protein once, without DNA. This sample lists over 100,000 distinct CDR3 sequences; its ten largest clones have roughly 12%. The specimen sequenced was blood. The receptors derive from a human donor with ulcerative colitis or Crohn's disease, or a healthy co-twin of an affected twin (not recorded which).

J is TRBJ2-7 and V is TRBV28; there is no DNA to check the TCRdb D call of TRBD1. Per germline, CDR1 MDHEN and CDR2 SYDVKM. This CDR3 has 13 residues. The CDR3 is CASSFPGTYEQYF.

The gene calls are TRBV11-2 and TRBJ2-1; TCRdb's assignment of TRBD1 cannot be checked, as there is no DNA. The CDR3 is made up of 14 amino acids. CDR1 SGHAT and CDR2 FQNNGV come from the germline V gene. CDR3 amino acids: CASSLGTGVFEQFF. The full variable domain, with the rest looked up from reference TRBV11-2 and TRBJ2-1, is EAGVAQSPRYKIIEKRQSVAFWCNPISGHATLYWYQQILGQGPKLLIQFQNNGVVDDSQLPKDRFSAERLKGVDSTLKIQPAKLEDSAVYLCASSLGTGVFEQFFGPGTRLTVL.

The chain links TRBV12-3 or TRBV12-4 to TRBJ1-6; without DNA, the TCRdb call of TRBD1 cannot be checked. CDR3 length equals 13 residues. The CDR3 sequence is CASNGSPNSPLHF.

The rearrangement links TRBV20-1 to TRBJ1-1. CDR1 DFQATT and CDR2 SNEGSKA come from the germline V gene (reference sequence). The CDR3 covers 18 residues. CDR3 region: CSARDPLFAGGKYTEAFF.

The rearrangement joins TRBV5-1 to TRBJ2-7; absent DNA, TCRdb's TRBD2 call cannot be checked. This CDR3 contains 15 residues. Germline-derived CDR1 and CDR2 are SGHRS and YFSETQ. The CDR3: CASSDLAGEPYEQYF. Combining the CDR3 with reference TRBV5-1 and TRBJ2-7 gives the whole variable domain KAGVTQTPRYLIKTRGQQVTLSCSPISGHRSVSWYQQTPGQGLQFLFEYFSETQRNKGNFPGRFSGRQFSNSRSEMNVSTLELGDSALYLCASSDLAGEPYEQYFGPGTRLTVT.

The chain links TRBV11-1 to TRBJ2-1; as DNA is missing, the TRBD1 call by TCRdb cannot be tested. CDR1 and CDR2 from the germline V gene are SGHAT and FQDESV (reference sequence). This CDR3 region has 16 residues. CDR3: CASSPEGAFSYNEQFF.

The chain has TRBV6-5 and TRBJ2-1. The CDR3 runs to 16 residues. The germline V gene encodes CDR1 MNHEY and CDR2 SVGAGI. CDR3 sequence: CASSYWVGTPSNEQFF.

The chain is built from TRBV7-9 and TRBJ1-1. This CDR3 contains 14 residues. Per germline, CDR1 SEHNR and CDR2 FQNEAQ (reference sequence). The CDR3 spells CASSLWSGNTEAFF.

The chain combines TRBV7-2 with TRBJ2-5; checking the TCRdb D call of TRBD2 is not possible without DNA. CDR1 and CDR2 from the germline V gene are SGHTA and FQGNSA. The CDR3 extends over 16 amino acids. CDR3 loop: CASSSQWGLAGETQYF.

The CDR3 protein is CASSKPGLAGVSTGELFF. This chain connects TRBV2 to TRBJ2-2; TCRdb returns TRBD2, unconfirmable since there is no DNA. CDR3 length equals 18 residues. Germline V lookup: CDR1 SNHLY, CDR2 FYNNEI.

This sequence joins TRBV27 and TRBJ1-2; TCRdb's D call of TRBD1 is untestable without DNA. The CDR3 contains 17 residues. CDR1 is MNHEY, CDR2 SMNVEV, per germline (reference sequence). CDR3 in amino acids: CASSLRRTGGNLYGYTF.

V usage is TRBV4-3 and J usage is TRBJ2-3; checking the TCRdb D call of TRBD1 is not possible without DNA. Germline values: CDR1 LGHNA, CDR2 YSLEER. The CDR3 spans 19 residues. The CDR3 is CASSQDAHWSGGNTDTQYF.

The V gene is TRBV18, the J gene TRBJ2-3; lacking DNA, the TRBD1 call made by TCRdb goes unchecked. Germline V lookup: CDR1 KGHSH, CDR2 LQKENI. This CDR3 comprises 16 residues. The CDR3: CASSPRGKGSTDTQYF.

CDR3 amino acids: CASSSVGEQFF. This rearrangement joins TRBV7-2 to TRBJ2-1. Germline-derived CDR1 and CDR2 are SGHTA and FQGNSA. This CDR3 has 11 residues.

This chain joins TRBV24-1 and TRBJ2-1; TCRdb's assignment of TRBD1 cannot be checked, as there is no DNA. The germline gives CDR1 KGHDR, CDR2 SFDVKD. The CDR3 totals 17 residues. Here the CDR3 reads CATSDLKGLNSYNEQFF.

This chain joins TRBV7-2 and TRBJ2-3; the D gene TCRdb calls, TRBD2, cannot be checked with no DNA. The CDR3 covers 15 residues. Germline V gives CDR1 SGHTA, CDR2 FQGNSA. CDR3 in amino acids: CASSKRGSSTDTQYF. Variable domain in full (rest from reference TRBV7-2 and TRBJ2-3): GAGVSQSPSNKVTEKGKDVELRCDPISGHTALYWYRQSLGQGLEFLIYFQGNSAPDKSGLPSDRFSAERTGGSVSTLTIQRTQQEDSAVYLCASSKRGSSTDTQYFGPGTRLTVL.

The genes are TRBV6-5 and TRBJ1-1; TCRdb designates TRBD1, a call that cannot be tested without DNA. Germline CDR1 is MNHEY and CDR2 is SVGAGI. The CDR3 is 16 residues long. The CDR3 sequence is CASSSLWDRRNTEAFF.

J is TRBJ1-1 and V is TRBV20-1. The CDR3 covers 15 residues. Germline CDR1 and CDR2: DFQATT and SNEGSKA (reference sequence). This CDR3 is CSAREFLERNTEAFF.

The chain is built from TRBV6-5 and TRBJ1-2; the D gene TCRdb calls, TRBD1, cannot be checked with no DNA. From germline, CDR1 is MNHEY and CDR2 SVGAGI. This CDR3 has 13 residues. This chain's CDR3 is CASGTPTNYGYTF.

The chain couples TRBV9 to TRBJ2-3; with no DNA, the TCRdb D assignment of TRBD2 cannot be verified. CDR3 length equals 14 residues. Germline loops: CDR1 SGDLS, CDR2 YYNGEE. The CDR3 sequence is CASTKTSGTDTQYF.

This chain joins TRBV5-4 and TRBJ2-7; the D call of TRBD1 rests on TCRdb alone, since no DNA is present to check it. The CDR3 has 16 amino acids. Germline loops: CDR1 SGHNT, CDR2 YYREEE (reference sequence). The CDR3 here is CASSLGAQEAPYEQYF.

The chain has TRBV5-1 and TRBJ2-1; as DNA is missing, the TRBD1 call by TCRdb cannot be tested. CDR1 SGHRS and CDR2 YFSETQ come from the germline V gene. The CDR3 extends over 17 amino acids. CDR3 region: CASSWGGDRGYYNEQFF. Using reference TRBV5-1 and TRBJ2-1 for the parts outside the CDR3, the full variable domain is KAGVTQTPRYLIKTRGQQVTLSCSPISGHRSVSWYQQTPGQGLQFLFEYFSETQRNKGNFPGRFSGRQFSNSRSEMNVSTLELGDSALYLCASSWGGDRGYYNEQFFGPGTRLTVL.

V and J are TRBV18 and TRBJ2-1; TCRdb proposes TRBD1, but this gene call is untestable without DNA. CDR3 size: 15 residues. Germline CDR1 and CDR2: KGHSH and LQKENI. The CDR3 sequence: CASSPGTDSYNEQFF.

V usage is TRBV19 and J usage is TRBJ2-1. Looked up from germline, CDR1 is LNHDA and CDR2 is SQIVND (reference sequence). The CDR3 is 15 residues long. The chain's CDR3 is CASSIGPQPYNEQFF.

The V and J genes are TRBV20-1 and TRBJ2-7; TCRdb's assignment of TRBD1 cannot be checked, as there is no DNA. Per germline, CDR1 DFQATT and CDR2 SNEGSKA (reference sequence). The CDR3 length is 16 residues. The CDR3 sequence is CSARGLGDRAASEQYF.

CDR3 sequence reads: CASSYEAYSYNEQFF. V is TRBV6-2 or TRBV6-3 and J is TRBJ2-1. Germline CDR1 is MNHEY and CDR2 is SVGEGT. This CDR3 has 15 residues.

V usage is TRBV5-1 and J usage is TRBJ1-6; the TRBD1 assignment by TCRdb is unverifiable without DNA. This CDR3 spans 16 amino acids. Germline CDR1 and CDR2: SGHRS and YFSETQ. CDR3 protein: CASSLLQGAGDSPLHF.

The chain joins TRBV7-2 to TRBJ2-2; without DNA, the TCRdb call of TRBD1 cannot be checked. Germline CDR1 and CDR2: SGHTA and FQGNSA. This CDR3 spans 15 amino acids. CDR3 amino acids: CASSWGGGNTGELFF.

This chain links TRBV19 with TRBJ1-5; TCRdb gives TRBD1 as the D gene, but with no DNA this cannot be confirmed. CDR1 and CDR2 from the germline V gene are LNHDA and SQIVND (reference sequence). The CDR3 is 14 amino acids. The CDR3 sequence: CASSIGDGNQPQHF.